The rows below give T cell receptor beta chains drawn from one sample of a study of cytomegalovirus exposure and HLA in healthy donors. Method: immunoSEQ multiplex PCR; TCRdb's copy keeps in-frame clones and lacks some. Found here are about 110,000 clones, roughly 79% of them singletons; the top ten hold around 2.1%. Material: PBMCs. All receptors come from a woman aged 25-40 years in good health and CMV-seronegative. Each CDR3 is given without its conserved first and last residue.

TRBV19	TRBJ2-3	ASSALAGTADTQY
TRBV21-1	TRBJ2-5	ASSRPRGLSETQY
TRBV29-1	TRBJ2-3	SAQSRGRDSTDTQY
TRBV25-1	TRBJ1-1	ASSSPGQGAIEAF
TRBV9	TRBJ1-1	ASSGNVYSGSTEAF
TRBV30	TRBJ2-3	AWRPPQELSTDTQY
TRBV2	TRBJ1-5	ASSTETNQPQH
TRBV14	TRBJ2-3	ASRTLPTDTQY
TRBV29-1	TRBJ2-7	SVGTAGSYEQY
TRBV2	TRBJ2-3	ANGAGGPGTDTQY
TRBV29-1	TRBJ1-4	SVYRGKLF
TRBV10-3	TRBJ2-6	AISGVTGGSGANVLT
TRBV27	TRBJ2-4	ASSLTTGDIAKNIQY
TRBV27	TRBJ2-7	ASSLTAESSYEQY
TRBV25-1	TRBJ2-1	ATTGNSIEQF
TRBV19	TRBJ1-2	ASSIFGGLGYT
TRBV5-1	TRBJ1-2	ASSRTGDFYGYT
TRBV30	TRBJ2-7	AWSWTVNDYEQY
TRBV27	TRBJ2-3	ASSFGSGSSDTQY
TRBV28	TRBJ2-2	ASRATSGRGNGELF
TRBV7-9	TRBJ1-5	ASSEGNIQPQH
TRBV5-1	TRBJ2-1	ASSPTRDEQF
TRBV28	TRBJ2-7	ASRLAGGIPEQY
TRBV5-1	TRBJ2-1	ASGLNNEQF
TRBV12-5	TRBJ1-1	ASAQQGASEAF
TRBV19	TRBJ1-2	ASRTGGYYGYT
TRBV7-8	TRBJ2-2	ASSLPDRGTGELF
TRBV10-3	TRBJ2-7	AIRTRGEQY
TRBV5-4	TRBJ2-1	ASNTGGLDEQF
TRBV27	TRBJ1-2	ASSDRGRNYGYT
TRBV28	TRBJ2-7	ASSLGLGQGSYEQY
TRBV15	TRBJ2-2	ATSPVSGSATGELF
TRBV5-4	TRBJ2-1	ASSRRLAGSYNEQF
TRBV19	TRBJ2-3	ASSILSGSTDTQY
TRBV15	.	ATSRVGTGNEQY
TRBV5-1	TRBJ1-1	ASSSGHEAEAF
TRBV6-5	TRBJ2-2	ASLGWGVDTGELF
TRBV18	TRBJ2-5	ASSPLYSPSAALQETQY
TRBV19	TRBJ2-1	ASSRQGRNEQF
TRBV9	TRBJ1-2	ASSAVQRTGLYGYT
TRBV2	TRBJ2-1	ASTGPRGSSYNEQF
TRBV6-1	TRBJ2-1	ASRGLAGGYEQF
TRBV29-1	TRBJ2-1	SGGQSSYNEQF
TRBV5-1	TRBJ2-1	ASSLRSSGLYNEQF
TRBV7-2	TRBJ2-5	ASSLGPSGRRETQY
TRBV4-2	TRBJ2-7	ASSQGQGGGYEQY
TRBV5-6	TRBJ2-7	ASSLLANPSYEQY
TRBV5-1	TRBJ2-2	ASQEGADTGELF
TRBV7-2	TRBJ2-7	ASSLVASGSLLAYEQY
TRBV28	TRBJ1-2	ASIRAGGFYGYT
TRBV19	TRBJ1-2	ASSPGQVGYT